These 10 T cell receptor beta chains came from one sample sequenced in a study of Ad26.COV2.S vaccination and SARS-CoV-2 variants. Here immunoSEQ multiplex PCR was the method, and the copy in TCRdb shows in-frame clones only, minus some. The data hold about 480,000 clones, with roughly 85% observed a single time. Treatment reported: some 20 received Ad26.COV2.S at low or high dose, single or two shots; about 5 received placebo; per-sample allocation not given. Day 63 after the first vaccine or placebo injection was the time point for sampling. The source was peripheral blood, collected in a trial of Ad26.COV2.S vaccine versus placebo. These TCRs come from a person aged 18-65 years who received the Ad26.COV2.S COVID-19 vaccine or a placebo.

CDR3 in DNA: TGTGCCAGCTCCTATGAAACCCCTGGGCTCGGGAGTACCGGGGAGCTGTTTTTT. This translates into CASSYETPGLGSTGELFF. V is TRBV7-2 and J is TRBJ2-2; a possible D gene is TRBD2 (6 bases). CDR1 and CDR2 (germline): SGHTA, FQGNSA. With 8 bases removed from V and 5 bases from J, the gap between germline ends came to 27 bases. The CDR3 loop spans 18 amino acids.

The V gene is TRBV20-1, the J gene TRBJ1-2; D is ambiguous. Per germline, CDR1 DFQATT and CDR2 SNEGSKA (reference sequence). The CDR3 contains 12 residues. V lost 3 bases, J lost 7 bases, and 12 bases lay in between. The CDR3 nucleotides read TGCAGTGCTAGTAAAGGGCTAGGTGGCTACACCTTC. Amino acids: CSASKGLGGYTF.

The J gene is TRBJ2-7, the V gene TRBV7-9; 9 bases agree with TRBD2. V dropped 5 bases and J dropped 4; count of bases not matched to a gene: 12. Germline V gives CDR1 SEHNR, CDR2 FQNEAQ (reference sequence). The CDR3 runs 16 residues. The CDR3 sequence is CASSPGGGRAIYEQYF. Written as DNA, the CDR3 is TGTGCCAGCAGCCCCGGGGGCGGGAGGGCCATATACGAGCAGTACTTC.

The chain is built from TRBV11-2 and TRBJ2-7; 8 nucleotides line up with TRBD2. Germline CDR1 SGHAT, CDR2 FQNNGV. V lost 0 bases and J lost 4; bases outside the gene matches: 17. The CDR3 runs to 19 residues. CDR3 DNA sequence: TGTGCCAGCAGCTTAGAGCTTCGCATTGGCACGGGGGGGTTGTACGAGCAGTACTTC. Translating it yields CASSLELRIGTGGLYEQYF.

CDR3 sequence: CASSSPTSGVPYKRPYNEQFF. In nucleotides, the CDR3 is TGTGCCAGCAGCTCCCCCACTAGCGGGGTTCCCTACAAACGTCCCTACAATGAGCAGTTCTTC. This chain uses TRBV7-3 with TRBJ2-1; 10 bases are shared with TRBD2. The CDR3 is 21 amino acids. V dropped 4 bases and J dropped 2; count of bases not matched to a gene: 20. Germline values: CDR1 SGHTA, CDR2 FQGTGA.

This clone was observed a few times. The chain recombines TRBV7-8 with TRBJ2-6, with a possible D match to TRBD2 (5 bases). The CDR3 covers 15 residues. Germline V gene sequence: CDR1 SGHVS, CDR2 FQNEAQ. V was shortened by 3 bases and J by 2 bases, with 8 bases between the two germline ends. In nucleotides, the CDR3 is TGTGCCAGCAGCTTTGGGAGAACTGGGGCCAACGTCCTGACTTTC. Amino acid sequence: CASSFGRTGANVLTF.

The chain has TRBV10-1 and TRBJ2-7; 7 positions match TRBD1. The CDR3 sequence is 11 residues long. The V gene's germline CDR1 is WNHNN and CDR2 SYGVQD (reference sequence). With V trimmed by 7 bases and J by 7 bases, 4 bases remained unmatched. The CDR3 nucleotides read TGCGCCAGCACCGACAGGGATGAGCAGTACTTC. Translating it yields CASTDRDEQYF.

V gene TRBV27 combines with J gene TRBJ2-1, with D maybe TRBD2 (5 bases). Trimming removed 7 bases at V and 2 bases at J, with 18 bases between. CDR1 is MNHEY, CDR2 SMNVEV, per germline (reference sequence). The CDR3 covers 16 residues. The CDR3 DNA is TGTGCCAGCACGAGGGCCGGTAATAAGGCCTACAATGAGCAGTTCTTC. It specifies CASTRAGNKAYNEQFF.

This clone was seen more than once but under ten times. This sequence joins TRBV12-3 or TRBV12-4 and TRBJ2-2, with D uncertain. Trimming shortened V by 8 bases and J by 7 bases, and 8 bases separated the two germline ends. The CDR3 runs 11 residues. This CDR3 is CASPWSGELFF. The DNA for the CDR3 is TGTGCCAGCCCCTGGAGCGGGGAGCTGTTTTTT.

The table lists this clone with a count of one. J is TRBJ2-2 and V is TRBV30; TRBD1 or TRBD2 may be the D gene (5 bases each). The germline V gene has CDR1 GTSNPN and CDR2 SVGIG (reference sequence). The V and J ends lost 2 bases and 9 bases respectively, with 13 bases between them. CDR3 length: 13 amino acids. CDR3 bases: TGTGCCTGGAGTATAACCGGGACCTGGGAGCTGTTTTTT. This gives the protein CAWSITGTWELFF.